A single sample gave rise to the 8 T cell receptor beta chains below, sequenced in a study of PD-1 blockade in classical Hodgkin lymphoma. Every patient was affected by relapse after autologous stem cell transplantation, while exposure to brentuximab vedotin was not uniform. Sequencing was performed with immunoSEQ multiplex PCR; in TCRdb, only in-frame clones are kept and a portion is missing. The profile shows 95,000 to 100,000 clones, around 89% of them singletons. Sequenced here: peripheral blood mononuclear cells (PBMCs), sampled before the second cycle of nivolumab. The source is a human donor with classical Hodgkin lymphoma.

The chain couples TRBV7-7 to TRBJ2-5, with 7 bases fitting TRBD1. The germline gives CDR1 SSHAT, CDR2 FNYEAQ (reference sequence). This CDR3 is 14 amino acids long. V trimming: 5 bases; J trimming: 5 bases; junction bases outside the gene matches: 8. CDR3 in amino acids: CASSAGQAWETQYF. CDR3 sequence (DNA): TGTGCCAGCAGCGCCGGACAGGCGTGGGAGACCCAGTACTTC. Drawing the rest from reference TRBV7-7 and TRBJ2-5, the complete variable domain is GAGVSQSPRYKVTKRGQDVTLRCDPISSHATLYWYQQALGQGPEFLTYFNYEAQPDKSGLPSDRFSAERPEGSISTLTIQRTEQRDSAMYRCASSAGQAWETQYFGPGTRLLVL.

This chain joins TRBV2 and TRBJ1-5, with TRBD1 matching over 8 bases. Germline V lookup: CDR1 SNHLY, CDR2 FYNNEI. The CDR3 spans 14 residues. V gave up 4 bases and J gave up 6 bases; unmatched junction bases: 5. CDR3 residues: CASSVQGASQPQHF. CDR3 sequence (DNA): TGTGCCAGCAGTGTCCAGGGGGCAAGTCAGCCCCAGCATTTT.

The V and J genes are TRBV27 and TRBJ1-5; no clear D gene. The V gene's germline CDR1 is MNHEY and CDR2 SMNVEV (reference sequence). CDR3 length: 15 residues. The ends were cut back, 3 bases at V and 4 bases at J, with 13 bases in the middle. The CDR3 loop reads CASSLGGFGNQPQHF. In nucleotides, the CDR3 is TGTGCCAGCAGTTTGGGTGGTTTCGGAAATCAGCCCCAGCATTTT.

In nucleotides, the CDR3 is TGTGCCAGCAGTCCCGGGACAGGGACGATCTCTGGGGCCAACGTCCTGACTTTC. Its protein is CASSPGTGTISGANVLTF. The chain recombines TRBV28 with TRBJ2-6, with 9 bases that match TRBD1. V gave up 5 bases and J gave up 0 bases; unmatched junction bases: 8. This CDR3 contains 18 residues. Per germline, CDR1 MDHEN and CDR2 SYDVKM. The whole variable domain, remainder taken from reference TRBV28 and TRBJ2-6, is DVKVTQSSRYLVKRTGEKVFLECVQDMDHENMFWYRQDPGLGLRLIYFSYDVKMKEKGDIPEGYSVSREKKERFSLILESASTNQTSMYLCASSPGTGTISGANVLTFGAGSRLTVL.

V is TRBV15 and J is TRBJ1-3; D is unresolved. Germline assignment: CDR1 LNHNV and CDR2 YYDKDF (reference sequence). The ends were cut back, 3 bases at V and 0 bases at J, with 9 bases in the middle. This CDR3 region has 15 residues. For the CDR3, the DNA is TGTGCCACCAGCAGCGGACGGGCCTCTGGAAACACCATATATTTT. It encodes CATSSGRASGNTIYF.

The rearrangement links TRBV5-4 to TRBJ1-6, with 7 bases aligning to TRBD1. The V gene's germline CDR1 is SGHNT and CDR2 YYREEE (reference sequence). The CDR3 runs 16 residues. The ends lost 4 bases at V and 5 bases at J; junction bases unmatched: 9. CDR3 sequence (DNA): TGTGCCAGCAGCGATCCTAAGACAGGGAATAATTCACCCCTCCACTTT. Translation gives CASSDPKTGNNSPLHF.

V gene TRBV7-9 combines with J gene TRBJ1-4, with D hard to call. There are 15 residues in the CDR3. Germline V CDR1 and CDR2: SEHNR, FQNEAQ (reference sequence). V shed 5 bases and J shed 6 bases, with 16 bases lying between them. CDR3 in DNA: TGTGCCAGCAGCCCTAGAAGTATAACGGATGAAAAACTGTTTTTT. Its protein is CASSPRSITDEKLFF.

This rearrangement joins TRBV5-1 to TRBJ1-1, with no clear D. The CDR3 is 14 residues long. The ends were cut back, 3 bases at V and 1 base at J, with 10 bases in the middle. CDR1 is SGHRS, CDR2 YFSETQ, per germline. Here the CDR3 DNA reads TGCGCCAGCAGCTCCCGACGGGAGAACACTGAAGCTTTCTTT. Translating gives CASSSRRENTEAFF.